One and the same sample provided the 19 T cell receptor beta chains below, sequenced in a study of blood T cells in healthy people across ages. PCR was performed a second time for about 6 to 11 cycles using a sample-barcoded 5' primer and a J-beta primer mix. TCRdb re-derived calls from the 5' RACE reads in MiXCR, one entry per CDR3 protein. Of under 1,100,000 distinct CDR3 sequences in the sample, approximately 26% were seen once. These same records also appear under a second study, on T cells of mothers and their children.

The sequenced material came from blood. These receptors came from a girl under 10 years old in good health.

This clonotype was found a few times. The gene calls are TRBV12-3 or TRBV12-4 and TRBJ1-1; 8 nucleotides agree with TRBD1. This CDR3 has 14 residues. With V trimmed by 2 bases and J by 6 bases, 5 bases remained unmatched. CDR3 bases: TGTGCCAGCAGTTTAACAGGGGGTCTCGCTGAAGCTTTCTTT. Translation: CASSLTGGLAEAFF.

J is TRBJ2-7 and V is TRBV11-3; no clear D gene. V was trimmed by 5 bases and J by 2 bases, leaving 10 bases between them. The germline gives CDR1 SGHNT, CDR2 YENEEA. This CDR3 has 13 amino acids. CDR3 residues: CASSIGFTYEQYF. The CDR3 bases are TGTGCCAGCAGCATCGGGTTTACCTACGAGCAGTACTTC.

This chain links TRBV20-1 with TRBJ2-1, with 8 bases that match TRBD2. This CDR3 is built from 15 residues. V lost 3 bases to trimming and J lost 3 bases; unmatched junction nucleotides: 7. The germline gives CDR1 DFQATT, CDR2 SNEGSKA (reference sequence). DNA for the CDR3: TGCAGTGCTAGGCTGGCGGGGGGCGACTACAATGAGCAGTTCTTC. Protein product: CSARLAGGDYNEQFF.

This clonotype was seen a handful of times. This sequence joins TRBV12-3 or TRBV12-4 and TRBJ2-5; 8 nucleotides align to TRBD1. J gave up 4 bases and V 5 bases, and 9 bases lay outside the gene matches. This CDR3 contains 15 residues. The CDR3 DNA sequence: TGTGCCAGCAGTGGCAGGGAACAGGGGGGAGAGACCCAGTACTTC. Translation gives CASSGREQGGETQYF.

This clonotype was counted a few times. This chain connects TRBV29-1 to TRBJ2-7; D not resolved. The length of the CDR3 is 12 residues. V was shortened by 1 base and J by 6 bases, with 10 bases between the two germline ends. Germline-derived CDR1 and CDR2 are SQVTM and ANQGSEA. This CDR3 is CSVEGRAPEQYF. Written as DNA, the CDR3 is TGCAGCGTTGAAGGACGGGCCCCCGAGCAGTACTTC.

The sample holds a few counts of this clonotype. The rearrangement links TRBV4-2 to TRBJ2-5; weak D call: TRBD1 (6 bases). CDR1 LGHNA and CDR2 YNFKEQ come from the germline V gene. V was clipped by 0 bases and J by 5 bases, with 13 bases between them. CDR3 length: 15 amino acids. The CDR3 region is CASSQEGGSGETQYF. CDR3 nucleotide sequence: TGTGCCAGCAGCCAAGAAGGGGGATCGGGGGAGACCCAGTACTTC.

The V call is TRBV20-1, the J call TRBJ2-3; no clear D. CDR1 is DFQATT and CDR2 is SNEGSKA in the germline V gene (reference sequence). V lost 3 bases and J 3 bases, leaving 13 bases between the germline ends. The CDR3 length is 14 residues. The CDR3 region is CSARRLLGTDTQYF. The CDR3 nucleotides read TGCAGTGCTAGGCGATTACTGGGGACAGATACGCAGTATTTT.

J is TRBJ1-6 and V is TRBV9; D is uncertain. The CDR3 is made up of 14 amino acids. Germline CDR1 and CDR2: SGDLS and YYNGEE. V was shortened by 0 bases and J by 5 bases, with 6 bases between the two germline ends. CDR3 loop: CASSVGRDNSPLHF. The CDR3 nucleotides read TGTGCCAGCAGCGTAGGAAGAGATAATTCACCCCTCCACTTT.

The chain uses TRBV12-3 or TRBV12-4 and TRBJ1-1; D is possibly TRBD1 (6 bases). Trimming left V 6 bases short and J 7 bases short, with 27 bases between. This CDR3 contains 17 residues. The CDR3 DNA follows: TGTGCCAGCAGACCCTGGACCGACCTAGGGGGGGCAGGTGAAGCTTTCTTT. Amino acid sequence: CASRPWTDLGGAGEAFF.

This chain uses TRBV6-5 with TRBJ2-7; no clear D gene. The CDR3 length is 13 residues. Trimming stripped 10 bases from V and 3 bases from J, with 16 bases between. Per the germline V gene, CDR1 is MNHEY and CDR2 is SVGAGI. The DNA of the CDR3 is TGTGCCAACCCAGCGCTCCCTATCTACGAGCAGTACTTC. Its translation is CANPALPIYEQYF.

The chain uses TRBV9 and TRBJ1-1, with D unresolved. The CDR3 sequence is 14 residues long. Germline V CDR1 and CDR2: SGDLS, YYNGEE. The V end lost 3 bases, the J end lost 2 bases, and 11 bases lay between the germline ends. DNA for the CDR3: TGTGCCAGCAGCGCAGAAACAGCCAACACTGAAGCTTTCTTT. It specifies CASSAETANTEAFF.

The gene calls are TRBV28 and TRBJ2-4, with a possible D match to TRBD2 (5 bases). With 2 bases removed from V and 9 bases from J, the gap between germline ends came to 11 bases. Germline V gene sequence: CDR1 MDHEN, CDR2 SYDVKM. The CDR3 covers 13 residues. The CDR3 protein is CASSLRGQGIQYF. CDR3 DNA: TGTGCCAGCAGTTTACGAGGGCAAGGCATTCAGTACTTC.

The J gene is TRBJ1-4, the V gene TRBV29-1; no clear D. V was cut by 4 bases and J by 5 bases, with 11 bases left in between. Germline values: CDR1 SQVTM, CDR2 ANQGSEA. The CDR3 covers 13 residues. CDR3 protein: CSVGQVLNEKLFF. In nucleotides, the CDR3 is TGCAGCGTTGGTCAGGTGCTAAATGAAAAACTGTTTTTT.

This clonotype was seen a few times. The chain carries TRBV20-1 and TRBJ2-7; TRBD2 matches at 9 bases. Trimming cost V 2 bases and J 2 bases; bases outside gene matches: 7. The CDR3 extends over 15 amino acids. CDR1 and CDR2 from the germline V gene are DFQATT and SNEGSKA (reference sequence). The CDR3 bases are TGCAGTGCTAGATCCCGACTAGCGGAGACCTACGAGCAGTACTTC. Translation gives CSARSRLAETYEQYF.

This clonotype was detected a few times. This sequence joins TRBV27 and TRBJ2-5; 9 bases are shared with TRBD2. The CDR3 spans 15 residues. Germline loops: CDR1 MNHEY, CDR2 SMNVEV (reference sequence). V lost 3 bases, J lost 4 bases, and 6 bases stayed unmatched. The CDR3 reads CASSLTPAGGETQYF. The CDR3 DNA is TGTGCCAGCAGTTTGACGCCAGCGGGGGGAGAGACCCAGTACTTC.

This chain connects TRBV29-1 to TRBJ1-1; D is perhaps TRBD1 (6 bases). V was cut by 7 bases and J by 10 bases, with 16 bases left in between. From germline, CDR1 is SQVTM and CDR2 ANQGSEA. The CDR3 has 11 amino acids. The CDR3 here is CSAGTIDRAFF. CDR3 nucleotide sequence: TGCAGCGCAGGGACAATTGATAGAGCTTTCTTT.

Only a few counts were recorded for this clonotype. The gene calls are TRBV5-6 and TRBJ2-5; D is possibly TRBD1 or TRBD2 (5 bases each). V was trimmed by 1 base and J by 13 bases, leaving 14 bases between them. The germline gives CDR1 SGHDT, CDR2 YYEEEE. The CDR3 totals 12 residues. The CDR3 DNA follows: TGTGCCAGCAGCTTGTTCGAGGGGCTCCGGTACTTC. It is translated as CASSLFEGLRYF.

The chain has TRBV29-1 and TRBJ2-6, with a tentative D call TRBD2 (6 bases). V lost 6 bases and J 4 bases, leaving 10 bases between the germline ends. CDR1 and CDR2 from the germline V gene are SQVTM and ANQGSEA. The length of the CDR3 is 13 residues. DNA for the CDR3: TGCAGCGTCGGAAGCGGGGGGGCCAACGTCCTGACTTTC. This codes for CSVGSGGANVLTF.

This clonotype has only a few counts. The chain is built from TRBV7-6 and TRBJ2-7, with 7 bases aligning to TRBD2. The V gene end was trimmed by 3 bases and the J gene end by 2 bases; junction bases not matched to a gene: 10. CDR1 and CDR2 (germline): SGHVS, FNYEAQ. There are 16 residues in the CDR3. CDR3: CASSFALPGGTYEQYF. In DNA, the CDR3 is TGTGCCAGCAGCTTCGCCCTGCCGGGGGGTACCTACGAGCAGTACTTC.